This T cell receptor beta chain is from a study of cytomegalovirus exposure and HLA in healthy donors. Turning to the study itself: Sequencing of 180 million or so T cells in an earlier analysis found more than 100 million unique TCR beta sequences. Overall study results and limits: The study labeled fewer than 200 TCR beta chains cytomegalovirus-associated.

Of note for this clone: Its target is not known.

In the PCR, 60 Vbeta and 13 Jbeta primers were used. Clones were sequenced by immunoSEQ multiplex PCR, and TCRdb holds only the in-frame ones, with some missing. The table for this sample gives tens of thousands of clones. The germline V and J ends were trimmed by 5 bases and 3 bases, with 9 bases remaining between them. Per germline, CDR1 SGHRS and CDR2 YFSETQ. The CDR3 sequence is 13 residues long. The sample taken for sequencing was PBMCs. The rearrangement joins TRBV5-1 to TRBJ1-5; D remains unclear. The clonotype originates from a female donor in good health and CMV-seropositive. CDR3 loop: CASRPGANQPQHF. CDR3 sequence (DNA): TGCGCCAGCAGACCGGGAGCCAATCAGCCCCAGCATTTT.